Each of the 14 T cell receptor beta chains below was sequenced from the same sample in a study of blood T cells in healthy people across ages. Then a second PCR, running about 6 to 12 cycles, was carried out with a sample-barcoded 5' primer and a J-beta primer mix. Each CDR3 protein is one row after TCRdb ran MiXCR on the 5' RACE reads. This sample has 800,000 to 1,000,000 distinct CDR3 sequences, with roughly 52% found just once. Sequencing was carried out using blood. The origin of the receptors is a young man in good health.

The sample holds many counts of this clonotype. The rearrangement joins TRBV6-1 to TRBJ2-3; 8 positions agree with TRBD1. This CDR3 has 16 amino acids. CDR1 and CDR2 from the germline V gene are MNHNS and SASEGT. The ends lost 5 bases at V and 1 base at J; junction bases unmatched: 8. The CDR3 spells CASSRRTGKGTDTQYF. As DNA, the CDR3 is TGTGCCAGCAGTCGAAGGACAGGGAAGGGCACAGATACGCAGTATTTT.

As concerns this clonotype: The junction departs from germline at one end; a sequencing error may be responsible. The chain carries TRBV29-1 and TRBJ2-4; D is uncertain. CDR1 and CDR2 from the germline V gene are SQVTM and ANQGSEA. The CDR3 loop spans 10 amino acids. The CDR3 nucleotides are TGCGGCGTGCGCGACGGGATTCAGTACTTC. Translated: CGVRDGIQYF.

This clonotype showed up just a few times. CDR3 DNA: TGCGCCAGCAGCAAGACAGGGGGCGGTAATTCACCCCTCCACTTT. Translated, it gives CASSKTGGGNSPLHF. The chain couples TRBV4-1 to TRBJ1-6, with 10 nucleotides matching TRBD1. The germline V gene has CDR1 MGHRA and CDR2 YSYEKL. The J segment lost 6 bases and the V segment lost 5 bases, leaving 4 bases of the junction unmatched. The CDR3 consists of 15 residues.

This rearrangement joins TRBV7-2 to TRBJ2-1; the D is unclear. Between the trimmed V and J ends, which lost 0 bases and 4 bases, there was a span of 10 bases. This CDR3 is 15 amino acids long. The germline gives CDR1 SGHTA, CDR2 FQGNSA. The CDR3 sequence: CASSLAPTLYNEQFF. The CDR3 coding sequence is TGTGCCAGCAGCTTAGCCCCGACACTTTACAATGAGCAGTTCTTC. The variable domain in full, with the rest retrieved from reference TRBV7-2 and TRBJ2-1, is GAGVSQSPSNKVTEKGKDVELRCDPISGHTALYWYRQSLGQGLEFLIYFQGNSAPDKSGLPSDRFSAERTGGSVSTLTIQRTQQEDSAVYLCASSLAPTLYNEQFFGPGTRLTVL.

Many counts were recorded for this clonotype. V usage is TRBV6-5 and J usage is TRBJ2-3; 10 bases line up with TRBD1. The trim removed 5 bases at V and 6 bases at J, leaving 8 bases unmatched. Germline assignment: CDR1 MNHEY and CDR2 SVGAGI. This CDR3 is built from 15 residues. The CDR3 DNA sequence: TGTGCCAGCAGTCAAGGACAGGGGGAGACGGATACGCAGTATTTT. It yields the protein CASSQGQGETDTQYF.

The chain uses TRBV6-5 and TRBJ1-1, with 8 positions matching TRBD1. Germline lookup yields CDR1 MNHEY and CDR2 SVGAGI. The V and J ends lost 7 bases and 1 base, in that order; junction bases with no gene match: 5. The CDR3 length is 14 residues. The chain's CDR3 is CASTLTGGNTEAFF. The CDR3 DNA follows: TGTGCCAGCACCCTAACAGGGGGGAACACTGAAGCTTTCTTT.

This clonotype came up once. This chain connects TRBV4-3 to TRBJ2-5; perhaps TRBD1 as D (5 bases). The J call may not be correct, given that the DNA end is closer to TRBJ2-7. Germline values: CDR1 LGHNA, CDR2 YSLEER. This CDR3 has 15 residues. As DNA, the CDR3 is TGCGCCAGCAGCCAAAATACCGACAGTACCTACGAGCAGTACTTC. It translates to CASSQNTDSTYEQYF.

This clonotype has ten or more counts. V gene TRBV4-1 combines with J gene TRBJ2-5; D is unresolved. V lost 1 base to trimming and J lost 2 bases, with 8 bases between them. The V gene's germline CDR1 is MGHRA and CDR2 YSYEKL. This CDR3 has 14 amino acids. CDR3 sequence: CASSQVRSQETQYF. CDR3 DNA: TGCGCCAGCAGCCAAGTTCGGAGTCAAGAGACCCAGTACTTC.

V usage is TRBV3-1 and J usage is TRBJ2-2; D remains unclear. The CDR3 is made up of 15 amino acids. Deletions cut 0 bases from V and 1 base from J, with 6 bases between. Germline V gene lookup returns CDR1 LGHDT and CDR2 YNNKEL (reference sequence). The CDR3 spells CASSQDLLNTGELFF. CDR3 nucleotides: TGTGCCAGCAGCCAAGATCTACTGAACACCGGGGAGCTGTTTTTT.

This clonotype was recorded a few times. The chain employs TRBV6-2 or TRBV6-3 and TRBJ1-1; D gene uncertain. Germline V gene data show CDR1 as MNHEY and CDR2 as SVGEGT. The CDR3 covers 11 residues. V shed 4 bases and J shed 7 bases, with 7 bases lying between them. CDR3: CASSSRREAFF. CDR3 in DNA: TGTGCCAGCAGTTCCAGACGTGAAGCTTTCTTT.

The chain carries TRBV9 and TRBJ1-1; possibly TRBD1 for D (6 bases). The CDR3 contains 15 residues. Trimming stripped 4 bases from V and 1 base from J, with 14 bases between. Germline V gene sequence: CDR1 SGDLS, CDR2 YYNGEE. The CDR3 DNA is TGTGCCAGCAGCCCCTCGGGGACAAGGAACACTGAAGCTTTCTTT. It codes for CASSPSGTRNTEAFF.

This clonotype came up once. V gene TRBV15 combines with J gene TRBJ2-1; D is ambiguous. In germline, CDR1 is LNHNV, CDR2 YYDKDF (reference sequence). CDR3 length: 15 amino acids. Trimming cost V 3 bases and J 6 bases, with 15 bases left between them. CDR3 amino acids: CATSSLTHPGNEQFF. The CDR3 region has the DNA TGTGCCACCAGCAGTCTGACACACCCGGGCAATGAGCAGTTCTTC.

Comment on this clonotype: A read error may produce the germline difference seen at one junction end. This chain uses TRBV5-5 with TRBJ2-1; D is ambiguous. The CDR3 consists of 15 residues. Germline V CDR1 and CDR2: SGHKS, YYEKEE (reference sequence). The CDR3 DNA sequence: TGTACCAGCAGCCCCAGGACGGGCTCCTACAATGAGCAGTTCTTC. Translated: CTSSPRTGSYNEQFF.

The rearrangement links TRBV20-1 to TRBJ2-1; D possibly corresponds to TRBD2 (6 bases). With the DNA end fitting TRBJ2-7 better, the J assignment may be wrong. This CDR3 has 16 residues. From germline, CDR1 is DFQATT and CDR2 SNEGSKA (reference sequence). This CDR3 is CSAGADSEGSYNEQYF. The DNA of the CDR3 is TGCAGTGCTGGAGCAGACTCGGAGGGCTCCTACAATGAGCAGTACTTC.